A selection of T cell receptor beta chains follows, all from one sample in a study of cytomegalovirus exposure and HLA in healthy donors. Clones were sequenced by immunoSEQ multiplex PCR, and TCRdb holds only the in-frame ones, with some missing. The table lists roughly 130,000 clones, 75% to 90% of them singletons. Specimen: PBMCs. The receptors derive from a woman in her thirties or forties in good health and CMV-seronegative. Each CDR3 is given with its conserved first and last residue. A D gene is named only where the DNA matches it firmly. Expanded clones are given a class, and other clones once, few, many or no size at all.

CDR3 protein: CASSRPVGVGTEAFF
CDR3 DNA: TGTGCCAGCAGCCGCCCAGTAGGGGTGGGCACTGAAGCTTTCTTT
D gene: NA
J gene: TRBJ1-1
V gene: TRBV6-5
clone size: NA

CDR3 protein: CASTAGGVGNTEAFF
CDR3 DNA: TGTGCCAGCACCGCAGGGGGAGTCGGGAACACTGAAGCTTTCTTT
D gene: TRBD1
J gene: TRBJ1-1
V gene: TRBV9
clone size: once

CDR3 protein: CASSLAANTGELFF
CDR3 DNA: TGCGCCAGCAGCTTGGCGGCGAACACCGGGGAGCTGTTTTTT
D gene: NA
J gene: TRBJ2-2
V gene: TRBV5-1
clone size: NA

CDR3 protein: CASSQEEARSYEQYF
CDR3 DNA: TGCGCCAGCAGCCAAGAGGAGGCCAGGTCCTACGAGCAGTACTTC
D gene: NA
J gene: TRBJ2-7
V gene: TRBV4-1
clone size: few

CDR3 protein: CASSRRGGEQYF
CDR3 DNA: TGTGCCAGCAGCCGGCGGGGCGGCGAGCAGTACTTC
D gene: NA
J gene: TRBJ2-7
V gene: TRBV7-2
clone size: NA

CDR3 protein: CASSQKRSPGLAGVDEYNEQFF
CDR3 DNA: TGCGCCAGCAGCCAAAAAAGGTCTCCGGGACTAGCGGGAGTAGACGAGTACAATGAGCAGTTCTTC
D gene: TRBD2
J gene: TRBJ2-1
V gene: TRBV4-1
clone size: NA

CDR3 protein: CASSSIGGRAGELFF
CDR3 DNA: TGTGCCAGCAGCTCCATCGGCGGGAGGGCCGGGGAGCTGTTTTTT
D gene: TRBD2
J gene: TRBJ2-2
V gene: TRBV7-9
clone size: NA

CDR3 protein: CASSVGTPSSYNSPLHF
CDR3 DNA: TGTGCCAGCAGCGTAGGGACACCGAGCTCCTATAATTCACCCCTCCACTTT
D gene: NA
J gene: TRBJ1-6
V gene: TRBV9
clone size: NA

CDR3 protein: CSVHTQMNTEAFF
CDR3 DNA: TGCAGCGTACACACGCAAATGAACACTGAAGCTTTCTTT
D gene: NA
J gene: TRBJ1-1
V gene: TRBV29-1
clone size: NA

CDR3 protein: CASKEGAQPQHF
CDR3 DNA: TGTGCCAGCAAAGAGGGGGCTCAGCCCCAGCATTTT
D gene: TRBD1
J gene: TRBJ1-5
V gene: TRBV6-1
clone size: NA

CDR3 protein: CASSRTSGRDEQFF
CDR3 DNA: TGTGCCAGCAGCCGGACTAGCGGGAGGGATGAGCAGTTCTTC
D gene: TRBD2
J gene: TRBJ2-1
V gene: TRBV9
clone size: NA

CDR3 protein: CASSPPGRVISRETQYF
CDR3 DNA: TGTGCCAGCAGCCCCCCCGGGAGGGTTATATCTCGGGAGACCCAGTACTTC
D gene: TRBD2
J gene: TRBJ2-5
V gene: TRBV7-2
clone size: NA

CDR3 protein: CASSFESNEKLFF
CDR3 DNA: TGTGCCAGCAGCTTCGAGTCTAATGAAAAACTGTTTTTT
D gene: NA
J gene: TRBJ1-4
V gene: TRBV7-9
clone size: NA

CDR3 protein: CASTPSGRREQFF
CDR3 DNA: TGTGCCAGTACCCCTAGCGGGAGGCGTGAGCAGTTCTTC
D gene: TRBD2
J gene: TRBJ2-1
V gene: TRBV19
clone size: NA

CDR3 protein: CASSYEYGLAEPYNEQFF
CDR3 DNA: TGTGCCAGCAGCTACGAATATGGACTAGCGGAGCCCTACAATGAGCAGTTCTTC
D gene: TRBD2
J gene: TRBJ2-1
V gene: TRBV5-6
clone size: NA

CDR3 protein: CASGLDLTEKLFF
CDR3 DNA: TGTGCTAGTGGTTTGGACCTAACGGAAAAACTGTTTTTT
D gene: NA
J gene: TRBJ1-4
V gene: TRBV12-5
clone size: few

CDR3 protein: CAIRPGQGDSYEQYF
CDR3 DNA: TGTGCCATCAGACCGGGACAGGGAGACTCCTACGAGCAGTACTTC
D gene: TRBD1
J gene: TRBJ2-7
V gene: TRBV10-3
clone size: NA

CDR3 protein: CASSGTGRGYNQPQHF
CDR3 DNA: TGTGCCAGCAGCGGCACGGGACGGGGGTACAATCAGCCCCAGCATTTT
D gene: NA
J gene: TRBJ1-5
V gene: TRBV7-8
clone size: NA

CDR3 protein: CASSLAQTNTDTQYF
CDR3 DNA: TGCGCCAGCAGCTTGGCACAGACAAACACAGATACGCAGTATTTT
D gene: NA
J gene: TRBJ2-3
V gene: TRBV5-1
clone size: few

CDR3 protein: CASRGDSLSSYNSPLHF
CDR3 DNA: TGTGCCAGCCGCGGGGACAGCTTGAGCTCCTATAATTCACCCCTCCACTTT
D gene: TRBD1
J gene: TRBJ1-6
V gene: TRBV28
clone size: once

CDR3 protein: CASSLGSGSYEQYF
CDR3 DNA: TGCGCCAGCAGCTTGGGTTCGGGGTCCTACGAGCAGTACTTC
D gene: NA
J gene: TRBJ2-7
V gene: TRBV5-1
clone size: NA

CDR3 protein: CASSSRGLTGVPVQNEQFF
CDR3 DNA: TGTGCCAGCAGCTCCCGTGGTTTGACGGGGGTCCCCGTGCAAAATGAGCAGTTCTTC
D gene: NA
J gene: TRBJ2-1
V gene: TRBV7-6
clone size: NA

CDR3 protein: CASSQGRDYGYTF
CDR3 DNA: TGCGCCAGCAGTCAAGGCAGGGACTATGGCTACACCTTC
D gene: NA
J gene: TRBJ1-2
V gene: TRBV4-1
clone size: NA

CDR3 protein: CASGLVPDNPPYGYTF
CDR3 DNA: TGTGCTAGTGGTTTGGTACCGGACAATCCACCCTATGGCTACACCTTC
D gene: NA
J gene: TRBJ1-2
V gene: TRBV12-5
clone size: NA

CDR3 protein: CASGPTGELFF
CDR3 DNA: TGTGCTAGTGGTCCAACCGGGGAGCTGTTTTTT
D gene: NA
J gene: TRBJ2-2
V gene: TRBV12-5
clone size: NA

CDR3 protein: CASSYPPRGDYGYTF
CDR3 DNA: TGTGCCAGCAGTTACCCTCCTCGGGGTGACTATGGCTACACCTTC
D gene: NA
J gene: TRBJ1-2
V gene: TRBV6-6
clone size: NA

CDR3 protein: CASSPRQGADIQYF
CDR3 DNA: TGTGCCAGCTCACCAAGACAGGGCGCGGACATTCAGTACTTC
D gene: TRBD1
J gene: TRBJ2-4
V gene: TRBV18
clone size: once

CDR3 protein: CASSRGTASSYEQYF
CDR3 DNA: TGTGCCAGCAGTAGGGGGACAGCAAGCTCCTACGAGCAGTACTTC
D gene: TRBD1
J gene: TRBJ2-7
V gene: TRBV2
clone size: NA

CDR3 protein: CASSSRQGAGSPLHF
CDR3 DNA: TGTGCCAGCAGCTCGCGACAGGGGGCGGGTTCACCCCTCCACTTT
D gene: TRBD1
J gene: TRBJ1-6
V gene: TRBV9
clone size: NA

CDR3 protein: CASSPDRGQETQYF
CDR3 DNA: TGTGCCAGCAGCCCAGACAGGGGCCAAGAGACCCAGTACTTC
D gene: TRBD1
J gene: TRBJ2-5
V gene: TRBV7-9
clone size: NA

CDR3 protein: CASRLTTAPHYEQYF
CDR3 DNA: TGTGCCAGCAGATTGACGACAGCCCCGCACTACGAGCAGTACTTC
D gene: NA
J gene: TRBJ2-7
V gene: TRBV6-5
clone size: NA

CDR3 protein: CASSQTSGESRDEQFF
CDR3 DNA: TGTGCCAGCAGCCAGACTAGCGGGGAGTCCAGAGATGAGCAGTTCTTC
D gene: TRBD2
J gene: TRBJ2-1
V gene: TRBV6-6
clone size: NA

CDR3 protein: CASRGGDRSYEQYF
CDR3 DNA: TGTGCCAGTAGGGGAGGGGACAGGTCCTACGAGCAGTACTTC
D gene: NA
J gene: TRBJ2-7
V gene: TRBV10-3
clone size: NA

CDR3 protein: CASSPAGTGGLNEQFF
CDR3 DNA: TGTGCCAGCAGTCCCGCGGGGACAGGGGGCTTAAATGAGCAGTTCTTC
D gene: TRBD1
J gene: TRBJ2-1
V gene: TRBV6-4
clone size: NA

CDR3 protein: CASSQRLAGGPTDTQYF
CDR3 DNA: TGCGCCAGCAGCCAACGACTAGCGGGGGGGCCAACAGATACGCAGTATTTT
D gene: TRBD2
J gene: TRBJ2-3
V gene: TRBV4-3
clone size: NA

CDR3 protein: CSVTGADTQYF
CDR3 DNA: TGCAGCGTTACAGGGGCAGATACGCAGTATTTT
D gene: TRBD1
J gene: TRBJ2-3
V gene: TRBV29-1
clone size: NA

CDR3 protein: CSVGGSGTGTYEQYF
CDR3 DNA: TGCAGCGTTGGAGGCTCCGGGACAGGGACCTACGAGCAGTACTTC
D gene: TRBD1
J gene: TRBJ2-7
V gene: TRBV29-1
clone size: NA

CDR3 protein: CASSSNYGTGGIREKLFF
CDR3 DNA: TGTGCCAGCAGCTCGAACTACGGGACAGGGGGCATAAGGGAAAAACTGTTTTTT
D gene: TRBD1
J gene: TRBJ1-4
V gene: TRBV5-8
clone size: NA

CDR3 protein: CASSLEKGRDSPLHF
CDR3 DNA: TGCGCCAGCAGCTTGGAGAAGGGGAGGGATTCACCCCTCCACTTT
D gene: NA
J gene: TRBJ1-6
V gene: TRBV5-1
clone size: once

CDR3 protein: CASRSPGGLGELFF
CDR3 DNA: TGTGCCAGCAGGAGCCCGGGAGGGTTAGGGGAGCTGTTTTTT
D gene: TRBD2
J gene: TRBJ2-2
V gene: TRBV11-1
clone size: NA

CDR3 protein: CASSLLDKNTEAFF
CDR3 DNA: TGTGCCAGCAGCTTGTTAGACAAGAACACTGAAGCTTTCTTT
D gene: NA
J gene: TRBJ1-1
V gene: TRBV7-9
clone size: once

CDR3 protein: CASVRLIGNQPQHF
CDR3 DNA: TGTGCCAGCGTGAGATTGATAGGCAATCAGCCCCAGCATTTT
D gene: NA
J gene: TRBJ1-5
V gene: TRBV2
clone size: NA

CDR3 protein: CSAAGQRDEKLFF
CDR3 DNA: TGCAGCGCCGCCGGACAGAGAGATGAAAAACTGTTTTTT
D gene: NA
J gene: TRBJ1-4
V gene: TRBV29-1
clone size: NA

CDR3 protein: CASRNRDRRQETQYF
CDR3 DNA: TGTGCCAGCAGGAACCGGGACAGACGACAAGAGACCCAGTACTTC
D gene: TRBD1
J gene: TRBJ2-5
V gene: TRBV2
clone size: NA

CDR3 protein: CASRWDRVDEQYF
CDR3 DNA: TGTGCCAGCCGCTGGGACAGGGTGGACGAGCAGTACTTC
D gene: TRBD1
J gene: TRBJ2-7
V gene: TRBV6-1
clone size: NA

CDR3 protein: CASSIGTGLLDTQYF
CDR3 DNA: TGTGCCAGCAGCATCGGGACAGGGCTTCTAGATACGCAGTATTTT
D gene: TRBD1
J gene: TRBJ2-3
V gene: TRBV7-3
clone size: NA

CDR3 protein: CASSQDSGTGYMNTEAFF
CDR3 DNA: TGTGCCAGCAGCCAAGATTCCGGGACAGGATATATGAACACTGAAGCTTTCTTT
D gene: TRBD1
J gene: TRBJ1-1
V gene: TRBV4-2
clone size: NA

CDR3 protein: CASSVGTGGNEQFF
CDR3 DNA: TGTGCCAGCAGTGTGGGGACAGGGGGCAATGAGCAGTTCTTC
D gene: TRBD1
J gene: TRBJ2-1
V gene: TRBV2
clone size: NA

CDR3 protein: CASSSTRNTEAFF
CDR3 DNA: TGTGCCAGCAGTTCAACAAGGAACACTGAAGCTTTCTTT
D gene: NA
J gene: TRBJ1-1
V gene: TRBV6-5
clone size: NA

CDR3 protein: CASSLEGANTEAFF
CDR3 DNA: TGTGCCAGCAGCTTGGAAGGGGCGAACACTGAAGCTTTCTTT
D gene: NA
J gene: TRBJ1-1
V gene: TRBV5-6
clone size: few

CDR3 protein: CATSRGDRGMEEKLFF
CDR3 DNA: TGTGCCACCAGCAGAGGCGACAGGGGGATGGAGGAAAAACTGTTTTTT
D gene: TRBD1
J gene: TRBJ1-4
V gene: TRBV15
clone size: NA

CDR3 protein: CASSTGNQPQHF
CDR3 DNA: TGTGCCAGTAGCACGGGCAATCAGCCCCAGCATTTT
D gene: NA
J gene: TRBJ1-5
V gene: TRBV19
clone size: NA

CDR3 protein: CASSPRPRSGGASYNEQFF
CDR3 DNA: TGTGCCAGCAGCCCGCGACCCCGTAGCGGGGGGGCTTCCTACAATGAGCAGTTCTTC
D gene: TRBD2
J gene: TRBJ2-1
V gene: TRBV7-9
clone size: NA

CDR3 protein: CASNGPNTEAFF
CDR3 DNA: TGTGCCAGCAATGGGCCGAACACTGAAGCTTTCTTT
D gene: NA
J gene: TRBJ1-1
V gene: TRBV27
clone size: NA

CDR3 protein: CASSQEPTTGESNQPQHF
CDR3 DNA: TGCGCCAGCAGCCAAGAGCCGACGACAGGTGAAAGCAATCAGCCCCAGCATTTT
D gene: NA
J gene: TRBJ1-5
V gene: TRBV4-3
clone size: NA

CDR3 protein: CASSPHAAGGATDTQYF
CDR3 DNA: TGCGCCAGCAGCCCCCACGCGGCGGGGGGGGCCACAGATACGCAGTATTTT
D gene: TRBD2
J gene: TRBJ2-3
V gene: TRBV5-1
clone size: few

CDR3 protein: CASSGGTGGWTDTQYF
CDR3 DNA: TGTGCCAGCAGCGGGGGGACAGGGGGCTGGACAGATACGCAGTATTTT
D gene: TRBD1
J gene: TRBJ2-3
V gene: TRBV5-4
clone size: NA

CDR3 protein: CASSRNPGPEGDQPQHF
CDR3 DNA: TGTGCCAGCTCACGAAACCCTGGACCCGAAGGGGATCAGCCCCAGCATTTT
D gene: NA
J gene: TRBJ1-5
V gene: TRBV18
clone size: NA

CDR3 protein: CAIRTNGTQYF
CDR3 DNA: TGTGCCATCCGGACTAACGGTACGCAGTATTTT
D gene: NA
J gene: TRBJ2-3
V gene: TRBV10-3
clone size: NA